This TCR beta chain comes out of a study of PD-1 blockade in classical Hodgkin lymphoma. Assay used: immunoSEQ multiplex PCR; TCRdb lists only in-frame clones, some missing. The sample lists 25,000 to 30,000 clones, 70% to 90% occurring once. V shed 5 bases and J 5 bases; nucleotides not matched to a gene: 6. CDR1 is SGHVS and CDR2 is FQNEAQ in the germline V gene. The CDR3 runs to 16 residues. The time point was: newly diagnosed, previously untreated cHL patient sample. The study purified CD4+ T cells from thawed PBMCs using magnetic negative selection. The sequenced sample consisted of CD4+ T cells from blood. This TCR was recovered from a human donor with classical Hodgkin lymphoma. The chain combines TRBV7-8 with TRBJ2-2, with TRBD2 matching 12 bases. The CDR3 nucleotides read TGTGCCAGCAGCCCCCGGACTAGCGGGAATACCGGGGAGCTGTTTTTT. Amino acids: CASSPRTSGNTGELFF.